One T cell receptor beta chain is described in this entry. Its antigen is not known. J gave up 5 bases and V 3 bases, and 7 bases lay outside the gene matches. The CDR3 runs to 14 residues. The germline V gene has CDR1 SGHTS and CDR2 YDEGEE. This record belongs to a study of T cell responses to AZD1222 COVID-19 vaccine. The repertoire was sequenced with immunoSEQ multiplex PCR; TCRdb's copy has only in-frame clones and lacks some. The data show some 200,000 clones, 94% seen once. Findings and limits, study-wide: Baseline serology detected seropositivity in only a handful of AZD1222 recipients. Donors were chiefly white British, with a greater number of females, and clonal diversity was perhaps underestimated. Nearly half of spike-specific TCRs reportedly go after variant regions that carry no mutations. Scientists sampled the repertoires only once the peak T cell response had passed.

The sequence was obtained from an adult who received the MenACWY meningococcal vaccine as a control. The gene calls are TRBV5-8 and TRBJ2-7, with TRBD2 matching over 8 bases. The sample consisted of peripheral blood, taken 28 days after the second dose of the MenACWY control vaccine. The CDR3 here is CASSSGGGADEQYF. The DNA of the CDR3 is TGTGCCAGCAGCTCGGGGGGGGGAGCCGACGAGCAGTACTTC.